Presented here are 8 T cell receptor beta chains from one specimen sequenced in a study of OX40 agonist ivuxolimab in advanced cancers. Generated by immunoSEQ multiplex PCR, the TCRdb table keeps only in-frame clones and is missing some. The sample contains over 55,000 clones, approximately 91% of which appear only once. The input for sequencing was CD4+ or CD8+ T cells sorted from blood, taken in a trial of the OX40 agonist ivuxolimab. These receptors all come from an adult with an advanced solid tumor such as melanoma, head and neck, liver or kidney cancer.

The rearrangement joins TRBV28 to TRBJ2-5; D could derive from TRBD1 or TRBD2 (5 bases each). The CDR3 has 13 amino acids. Per the germline V gene, CDR1 is MDHEN and CDR2 is SYDVKM. V lost 3 bases and J lost 6, with 11 bases in between. The CDR3 DNA follows: TGTGCCAGCAGTTTCCAGGGAGTGCAGACCCAGTACTTC. Amino acids: CASSFQGVQTQYF. Variable domain in full (rest from reference TRBV28 and TRBJ2-5): DVKVTQSSRYLVKRTGEKVFLECVQDMDHENMFWYRQDPGLGLRLIYFSYDVKMKEKGDIPEGYSVSREKKERFSLILESASTNQTSMYLCASSFQGVQTQYFGPGTRLLVL.

The CDR3 DNA follows: TGTGCCAGCAGCCGCGGGACAGGAAAAGAGACCCAGTACTTC. Translated: CASSRGTGKETQYF. This sequence joins TRBV11-3 and TRBJ2-5; TRBD1 matches at 8 bases. Unmatched junction bases numbered 5, after V lost 5 bases and J lost 3 bases. The length of the CDR3 is 14 residues. CDR1 and CDR2 from the germline V gene are SGHNT and YENEEA.

The chain combines TRBV27 with TRBJ2-7; tentative D call: TRBD1 (6 bases). Germline CDR1 MNHEY, CDR2 SMNVEV (reference sequence). The CDR3 is 15 residues long. V was cut by 3 bases and J by 3 bases, with 15 bases left in between. CDR3 sequence: CASSFSGTSLYEQYF. The CDR3 nucleotides are TGTGCCAGCAGTTTCTCCGGGACATCGCTCTACGAGCAGTACTTC.

The J gene is TRBJ2-1, the V gene TRBV7-9, with D hard to call. CDR1 is SEHNR, CDR2 FQNEAQ, per germline (reference sequence). This CDR3 is 15 amino acids long. V was clipped by 5 bases and J by 5 bases, with 16 bases between them. As DNA, the CDR3 is TGTGCCAGCAGCCGTTGGTTAATCGACAACAATGAGCAGTTCTTC. Its protein is CASSRWLIDNNEQFF.

This chain connects TRBV27 to TRBJ2-4; 10 bases align to TRBD2. The CDR3 length is 14 residues. J lost 8 bases, V lost 5 bases, and 6 bases had no gene match. CDR1 is MNHEY and CDR2 is SMNVEV in the germline V gene (reference sequence). The CDR3 region has the DNA TGTGCCAGCAGTCCGATAGCGGGGGGCTACATTCAGTACTTC. Its protein product is CASSPIAGGYIQYF.

J is TRBJ1-2 and V is TRBV5-4; D remains ambiguous. The CDR3 is 11 amino acids. Trimming left V 3 bases short and J 13 bases short, with 13 bases between. Germline V CDR1 and CDR2: SGHNT, YYREEE (reference sequence). The CDR3 sequence: CASSSSRALTF. In nucleotides, the CDR3 is TGTGCCAGCAGCTCTTCTAGGGCTCTCACCTTC.

The chain combines TRBV19 with TRBJ1-2, with D maybe TRBD1 (6 bases). Germline V gives CDR1 LNHDA, CDR2 SQIVND (reference sequence). This CDR3 spans 14 amino acids. V was shortened by 10 bases and J by 4 bases, with 19 bases between the two germline ends. In nucleotides, the CDR3 is TGTGCCACCGCGAACAGGGAAAACAGCTATGGCTACACCTTC. Its translation: CATANRENSYGYTF.

The chain employs TRBV7-2 and TRBJ2-3, with TRBD2 matching over 11 bases. The V gene end was trimmed by 6 bases and the J gene end by 4 bases; junction bases not matched to a gene: 9. The CDR3 totals 16 residues. Germline V gives CDR1 SGHTA, CDR2 FQGNSA. The DNA of the CDR3 is TGTGCCAGCAGTTCCCGGAGACTAGCGGGGCCAGATACGCAGTATTTT. Translating it yields CASSSRRLAGPDTQYF.